The present TCR beta chain was sequenced within a study of shared clonotypes between healthy human individuals. Trimming removed 0 bases from V and 4 bases from J; junction bases left unmatched: 3. Germline V gives CDR1 SGHRS, CDR2 YFSETQ. This CDR3 is built from 16 residues. Here immunoSEQ multiplex PCR was the method, and the copy in TCRdb shows in-frame clones only, minus some. The sample has hundreds of thousands of clones; almost 97% are singletons. Specimen: naive CD4+ T cells sorted from blood. As for subset: CD45RA+ positively selected. The source of this sequence is a woman aged 25 to 39 in good health. The gene calls are TRBV5-1 and TRBJ2-2; 10 positions agree with TRBD2. The CDR3 loop reads CASSLEPSGSTGELFF. CDR3 DNA: TGCGCCAGCAGCTTGGAACCTAGCGGGAGCACCGGGGAGCTGTTTTTT. Using reference TRBV5-1 and TRBJ2-2 for the parts outside the CDR3, the full variable domain is KAGVTQTPRYLIKTRGQQVTLSCSPISGHRSVSWYQQTPGQGLQFLFEYFSETQRNKGNFPGRFSGRQFSNSRSEMNVSTLELGDSALYLCASSLEPSGSTGELFFGEGSRLTVL.